This T cell receptor beta chain was captured in a study of blood T cell repertoires in COVID-19. After removal of 4 bases from V and 7 bases from J, the junction contained 8 bases not matched to a gene. The CDR3 is made up of 16 amino acids. The germline CDR1 and CDR2 sequences are LGHNA and YNFKEQ. Participant age was roughly 18 to 89 years, and participants resided in fewer than 25 US areas. This clone appeared once. Original handling: Amplifying reference gene primers gave estimates of nucleated cell counts. Here immunoSEQ multiplex PCR was the method, and the copy in TCRdb shows in-frame clones only, minus some. V and J calls and clone size are as listed in that table; D and trimming were resolved from the DNA. In the table there are around 50,000 clones, 78% of which are singletons.

Input material: PBMCs or T cells enriched from blood (not recorded which). This chain joins TRBV4-2 and TRBJ2-1; 12 bases agree with TRBD2. This TCR came from a woman between 50 and 59 years old with acute COVID-19. CDR3 protein: CASSLELAGGLNEQFF. As DNA, the CDR3 is TGTGCCAGCAGCCTTGAACTAGCGGGGGGACTAAATGAGCAGTTCTTC.